Listed below are T cell receptor beta chains from one sample, sequenced in a study of cytomegalovirus exposure and HLA in healthy donors. Sequencing used immunoSEQ multiplex PCR; TCRdb keeps in-frame clones, though not all of them. The table has 150,000 to 200,000 clones, approximately 80% seen once; the top ten hold 4.5% to 7.5%. The sequenced sample consisted of PBMCs. The receptor source for this set is a woman in her twenties or thirties in good health and CMV-seropositive. CDR3s include the opening cysteine and the closing phenylalanine or tryptophan. The D gene is left open where the match is weak. Size is omitted from some rows. Given values are once, few, many or a class for expanded clones.

V gene: TRBV6-4; D gene: TRBD2; J gene: TRBJ2-3; clone size: few; CDR3 DNA: TGTGCCAGCAGCCCAACTAGCGGGAGTTCAGATACGCAGTATTTT; CDR3 protein: CASSPTSGSSDTQYF
V gene: TRBV4-2; D gene: NA; J gene: TRBJ1-1; clone size: NA; CDR3 DNA: TGTGCCAGCAGCCAAGTCAGAGGTAACACTGAAGCTTTCTTT; CDR3 protein: CASSQVRGNTEAFF
V gene: TRBV6-1; D gene: NA; J gene: TRBJ2-7; clone size: once; CDR3 DNA: TGTGCCAGCAGGGGCCTGAACGAGCAGTACTTC; CDR3 protein: CASRGLNEQYF
V gene: TRBV19; D gene: TRBD2; J gene: TRBJ2-2; clone size: NA; CDR3 DNA: TGTGCCAGTGGGACTAGCGGCACCGGGGAGCTGTTTTTT; CDR3 protein: CASGTSGTGELFF
V gene: TRBV7-6; D gene: NA; J gene: TRBJ2-7; clone size: NA; CDR3 DNA: TGTGCCAGCAGCTTCGACTATAGCTCCTACGAGCAGTACTTC; CDR3 protein: CASSFDYSSYEQYF
V gene: TRBV10-3; D gene: NA; J gene: TRBJ2-5; clone size: NA; CDR3 DNA: TGTGCCATCAGTGGTTTAGGGAGATCGGAGACCCAGTACTTC; CDR3 protein: CAISGLGRSETQYF
V gene: TRBV4-2; D gene: NA; J gene: TRBJ1-4; clone size: NA; CDR3 DNA: TGTGCCAGCAGCAGGGGGGGTGCTGAAAAACTGTTTTTT; CDR3 protein: CASSRGGAEKLFF
V gene: TRBV6-6; D gene: NA; J gene: TRBJ2-1; clone size: NA; CDR3 DNA: TGTGCCAGCAGTCCCACGGGGACAGAGCAGTTCTTC; CDR3 protein: CASSPTGTEQFF
V gene: TRBV7-2; D gene: NA; J gene: TRBJ1-4; clone size: once; CDR3 DNA: TGTGCCAGCAGCTCCCGGGACAAGAATGAAAAACTGTTTTTT; CDR3 protein: CASSSRDKNEKLFF
V gene: TRBV6-5; D gene: TRBD1; J gene: TRBJ2-7; clone size: NA; CDR3 DNA: TGTGCCAGCAGACACACACAGGGGGCGGTTTACGAGCAGTACTTC; CDR3 protein: CASRHTQGAVYEQYF
V gene: TRBV6-6; D gene: NA; J gene: TRBJ2-1; clone size: few; CDR3 DNA: TGTGCCAGCAGTTACTCGGGGGCTAGCGGCCACAATGAGCAGTTCTTC; CDR3 protein: CASSYSGASGHNEQFF
V gene: TRBV18; D gene: TRBD2; J gene: TRBJ2-6; clone size: NA; CDR3 DNA: TGTGCCAGCTCACCTTCTAAAGGACTAGCGGGGACTGGGGCCAACGTCCTGACTTTC; CDR3 protein: CASSPSKGLAGTGANVLTF
V gene: TRBV5-1; D gene: NA; J gene: TRBJ1-2; clone size: NA; CDR3 DNA: TGCGCCAGCAGCTCCTCTTCCAGGGATCCTAACTATGGCTACACCTTC; CDR3 protein: CASSSSSRDPNYGYTF
V gene: TRBV19; D gene: TRBD1; J gene: TRBJ2-7; clone size: NA; CDR3 DNA: TGTGCCAGTAGTCCCCGACAGGGGGCAAGGAACGAGCAGTACTTC; CDR3 protein: CASSPRQGARNEQYF
V gene: TRBV19; D gene: NA; J gene: TRBJ2-3; clone size: once; CDR3 DNA: TGTGCCAGTAGTATAAGGCAGGGTGGGGCAGATACGCAGTATTTT; CDR3 protein: CASSIRQGGADTQYF
V gene: TRBV5-6; D gene: NA; J gene: TRBJ1-1; clone size: NA; CDR3 DNA: TGTGCCAGCAGCACTGCGACAGTCACGAACACTGAAGCTTTCTTT; CDR3 protein: CASSTATVTNTEAFF
V gene: TRBV6-1; D gene: TRBD2; J gene: TRBJ2-5; clone size: NA; CDR3 DNA: TGTGCCAGCAGTGGACGGACTAGCGGAACCAACGGTGAGACCCAGTACTTC; CDR3 protein: CASSGRTSGTNGETQYF
V gene: TRBV19; D gene: NA; J gene: TRBJ1-2; clone size: once; CDR3 DNA: TGTGCCAGCGCTACAGGGATCTATGGCTACACCTTC; CDR3 protein: CASATGIYGYTF
V gene: TRBV4-3; D gene: TRBD2; J gene: TRBJ2-7; clone size: NA; CDR3 DNA: TGCGCCAGCAGCCAACGGCGGGGGGGCCCTTACGAGCAGTACTTC; CDR3 protein: CASSQRRGGPYEQYF
V gene: TRBV4-2; D gene: TRBD1; J gene: TRBJ1-4; clone size: NA; CDR3 DNA: TGTGCCAGCAGCCCGATCCAGACAGGGCTTCATGAAAAACTGTTTTTT; CDR3 protein: CASSPIQTGLHEKLFF
V gene: TRBV9; D gene: TRBD1; J gene: TRBJ2-5; clone size: NA; CDR3 DNA: TGTGCCAGCAGCGTCGGACAGGCATTTAGAGAGACCCAGTACTTC; CDR3 protein: CASSVGQAFRETQYF
V gene: TRBV5-1; D gene: TRBD1; J gene: TRBJ1-5; clone size: NA; CDR3 DNA: TGCGCCAGCAGCTTGGGGGGACAGATCAATCAGCCCCAGCATTTT; CDR3 protein: CASSLGGQINQPQHF
V gene: TRBV25-1; D gene: NA; J gene: TRBJ1-3; clone size: NA; CDR3 DNA: TGTGCCAGCAGTGCCCCCGGACAGCCTGGAAACACCATATATTTT; CDR3 protein: CASSAPGQPGNTIYF
V gene: TRBV28; D gene: NA; J gene: TRBJ1-1; clone size: NA; CDR3 DNA: TGTGCCAGTAGTTTATGGGAGGAAGACATGACTGAAGCTTTCTTT; CDR3 protein: CASSLWEEDMTEAFF
V gene: TRBV6-1; D gene: NA; J gene: TRBJ1-4; clone size: NA; CDR3 DNA: TGTGCCAGCAGTGAAAATCCGGGATCCAATGAAAAACTGTTTTTT; CDR3 protein: CASSENPGSNEKLFF
V gene: TRBV28; D gene: TRBD1; J gene: TRBJ2-5; clone size: NA; CDR3 DNA: TGTGCCAGCAGAACTCAGGGGGCTGGAGAGACCCAGTACTTC; CDR3 protein: CASRTQGAGETQYF
V gene: TRBV2; D gene: NA; J gene: TRBJ2-4; clone size: once; CDR3 DNA: TGTGCCAGCAGTGGGCTAGCCAAAAACATTCAGTACTTC; CDR3 protein: CASSGLAKNIQYF
V gene: TRBV4-1; D gene: NA; J gene: TRBJ1-1; clone size: NA; CDR3 DNA: TGCGCCAGCAGCCAAGAGGTGCGGGTAAGCTCTGAAGCTTTCTTT; CDR3 protein: CASSQEVRVSSEAFF
V gene: TRBV5-1; D gene: NA; J gene: TRBJ2-7; clone size: NA; CDR3 DNA: TGCGCCAGCTCAGACAGCTCCTACGAGCAGTACTTC; CDR3 protein: CASSDSSYEQYF
V gene: TRBV6-1; D gene: NA; J gene: TRBJ2-7; clone size: NA; CDR3 DNA: TGTGCCACCCGTGGGTCCGGGGCCTACGAGCAGTACTTC; CDR3 protein: CATRGSGAYEQYF
V gene: TRBV28; D gene: NA; J gene: TRBJ2-3; clone size: NA; CDR3 DNA: TGTGCCAGCAGTTTGGGGCCTAGTGGGAGGGGGTCAGATACGCAGTATTTT; CDR3 protein: CASSLGPSGRGSDTQYF
V gene: TRBV9; D gene: NA; J gene: TRBJ1-2; clone size: once; CDR3 DNA: TGTGCCAGCAGCGTAGACTTATCCTATGGCTACACCTTC; CDR3 protein: CASSVDLSYGYTF
V gene: TRBV5-6; D gene: TRBD1; J gene: TRBJ2-5; clone size: once; CDR3 DNA: TGTGCCAGCAGACCAAGGGGGCAGGAGACCCAGTACTTC; CDR3 protein: CASRPRGQETQYF
V gene: TRBV5-5; D gene: NA; J gene: TRBJ2-2; clone size: NA; CDR3 DNA: TGTGCCAGCAGCCAAAACACCGGGGAGCTGTTTTTT; CDR3 protein: CASSQNTGELFF
V gene: TRBV5-1; D gene: NA; J gene: TRBJ2-2; clone size: NA; CDR3 DNA: TGCGCCAGCAGCTTGGCCCCCCCCACTGCGAACACCGGGGAGCTGTTTTTT; CDR3 protein: CASSLAPPTANTGELFF
V gene: TRBV19; D gene: NA; J gene: TRBJ2-7; clone size: NA; CDR3 DNA: TGTGCCAGTAGTAGCATTCGGGACATCTCCTACGAGCAGTACTTC; CDR3 protein: CASSSIRDISYEQYF
V gene: TRBV6-5; D gene: NA; J gene: TRBJ2-1; clone size: NA; CDR3 DNA: TGTGCCAGCAGTTCCCCAGAGGTGTATGAGCAGTTCTTC; CDR3 protein: CASSSPEVYEQFF
V gene: TRBV19; D gene: NA; J gene: TRBJ1-4; clone size: NA; CDR3 DNA: TGTGCCAGTAGTTCCCCACCCCCCGGTGAAAAACTGTTTTTT; CDR3 protein: CASSSPPPGEKLFF
V gene: TRBV7-2; D gene: NA; J gene: TRBJ2-1; clone size: once; CDR3 DNA: TGTGCCAGCAGCCCTGGGACTTCTTACAATGAGCAGTTCTTC; CDR3 protein: CASSPGTSYNEQFF